This entry is about one T cell receptor (beta chain). As yet, its antigen is unknown. The germline CDR1 and CDR2 sequences are SGHTA and FQGNSA. The V segment lost 10 bases and the J segment 4 bases; nucleotides outside the gene matches: 11. The CDR3 runs to 14 residues. The sample belongs to a study of CD8+CD57+ T cells in acquired aplastic anemia. Across the whole study: CD4+ cell libraries from healthy donors averaged around 11 million reads.

Profiles of TCR beta VDJ and CDR3 were generated from a genomic DNA template. Using its own MiXCR run on the reads, TCRdb lists one record per CDR3 protein. Of fewer than 150,000 distinct CDR3 sequences in the sample, about 46% were seen once. General study results and limits: A set of twenty-nine CD8+ CDR3 sequences was shared between patients and controls, and these sequences appeared highly expressed in patients.

The source material was sorted CD4+, CD8+, or CD8+CD57+ T cells (not recorded which) from PBMCs. The TCR was taken from a human donor in good health, serving as a control. V gene TRBV7-2 combines with J gene TRBJ1-1, with TRBD1 matching over 8 bases. As DNA, the CDR3 is TGTGCCACCGATCAGACAGGGGATGGCACTGAAGCTTTCTTT. This translates into CATDQTGDGTEAFF.